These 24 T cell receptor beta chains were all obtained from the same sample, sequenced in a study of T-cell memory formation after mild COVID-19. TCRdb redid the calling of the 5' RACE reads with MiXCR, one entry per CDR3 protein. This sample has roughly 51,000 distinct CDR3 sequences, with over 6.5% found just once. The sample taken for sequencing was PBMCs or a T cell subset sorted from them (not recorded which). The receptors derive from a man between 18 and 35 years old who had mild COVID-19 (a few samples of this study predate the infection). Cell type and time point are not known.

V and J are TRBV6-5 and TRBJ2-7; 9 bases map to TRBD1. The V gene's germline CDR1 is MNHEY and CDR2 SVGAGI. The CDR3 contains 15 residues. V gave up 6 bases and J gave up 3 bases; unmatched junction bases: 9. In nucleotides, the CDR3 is TGTGCCAGCAGGTTCGGGACAGGGACTTTCTACGAGCAGTACTTC. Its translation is CASRFGTGTFYEQYF.

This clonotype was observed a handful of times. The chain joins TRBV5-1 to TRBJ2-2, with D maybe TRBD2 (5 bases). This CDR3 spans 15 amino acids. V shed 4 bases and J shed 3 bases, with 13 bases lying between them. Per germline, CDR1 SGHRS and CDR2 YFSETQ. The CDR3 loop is CASSREEAYTGELFF. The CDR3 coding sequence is TGCGCCAGCAGCCGTGAGGAGGCGTACACCGGGGAGCTGTTTTTT.

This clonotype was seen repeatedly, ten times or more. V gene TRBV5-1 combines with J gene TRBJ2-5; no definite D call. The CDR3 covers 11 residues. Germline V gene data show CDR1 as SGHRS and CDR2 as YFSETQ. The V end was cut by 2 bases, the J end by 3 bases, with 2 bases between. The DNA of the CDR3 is TGCGCCAGCAGCTTTAAAGAGACCCAGTACTTC. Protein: CASSFKETQYF.

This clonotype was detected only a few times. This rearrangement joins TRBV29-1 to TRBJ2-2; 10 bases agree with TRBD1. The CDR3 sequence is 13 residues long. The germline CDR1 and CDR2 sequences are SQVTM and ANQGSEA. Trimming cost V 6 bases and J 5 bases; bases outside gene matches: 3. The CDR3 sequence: CSVDRGLTGELFF. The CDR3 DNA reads TGCAGCGTCGACAGGGGGCTGACCGGGGAGCTGTTTTTT.

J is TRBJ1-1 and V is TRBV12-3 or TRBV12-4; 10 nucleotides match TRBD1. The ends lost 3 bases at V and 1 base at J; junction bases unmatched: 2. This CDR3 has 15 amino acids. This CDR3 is CASSLTGGGNTEAFF. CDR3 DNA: TGTGCCAGCAGTTTGACAGGGGGCGGGAACACTGAAGCTTTCTTT.

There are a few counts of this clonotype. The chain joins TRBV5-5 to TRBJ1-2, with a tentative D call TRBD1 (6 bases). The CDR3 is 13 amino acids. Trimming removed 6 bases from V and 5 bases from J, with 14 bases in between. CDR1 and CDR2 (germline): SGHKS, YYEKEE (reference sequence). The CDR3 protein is CASILGQTYGYTF. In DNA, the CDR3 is TGTGCCAGCATCCTAGGACAGACATATGGCTACACCTTC. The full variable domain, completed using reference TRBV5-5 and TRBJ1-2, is DAGVTQSPTHLIKTRGQQVTLRCSPISGHKSVSWYQQVLGQGPQFIFQYYEKEERGRGNFPDRFSARQFPNYSSELNVNALLLGDSALYLCASILGQTYGYTFGSGTRLTVV.

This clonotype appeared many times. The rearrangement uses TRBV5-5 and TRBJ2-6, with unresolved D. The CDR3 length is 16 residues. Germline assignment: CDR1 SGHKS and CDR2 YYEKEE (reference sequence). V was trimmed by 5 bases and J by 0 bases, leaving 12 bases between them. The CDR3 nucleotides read TGTGCCAGCAGGCAGGTTATGGTCTCTGGGGCCAACGTCCTGACTTTC. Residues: CASRQVMVSGANVLTF.

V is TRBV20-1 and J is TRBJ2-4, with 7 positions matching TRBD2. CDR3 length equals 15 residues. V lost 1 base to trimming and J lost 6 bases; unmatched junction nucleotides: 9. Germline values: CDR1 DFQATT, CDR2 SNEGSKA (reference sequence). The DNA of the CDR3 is TGCAGTGCTAGAGCTTTACGCGGGGGTGGAAACATTCAGTACTTC. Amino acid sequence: CSARALRGGGNIQYF.

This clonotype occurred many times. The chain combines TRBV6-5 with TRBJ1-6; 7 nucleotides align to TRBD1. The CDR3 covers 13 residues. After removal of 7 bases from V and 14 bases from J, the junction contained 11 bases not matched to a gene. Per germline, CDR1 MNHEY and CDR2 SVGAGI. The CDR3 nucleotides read TGTGCCAGCAAATCGACAGGGCCTGGAACCCTCCACTTT. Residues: CASKSTGPGTLHF.

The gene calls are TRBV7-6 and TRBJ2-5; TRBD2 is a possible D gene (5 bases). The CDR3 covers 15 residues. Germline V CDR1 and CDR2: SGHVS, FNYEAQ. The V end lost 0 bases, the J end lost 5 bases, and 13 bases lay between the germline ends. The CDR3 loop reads CASSLAVASGETQYF. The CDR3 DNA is TGTGCCAGCAGCTTAGCGGTTGCGTCGGGGGAGACCCAGTACTTC.

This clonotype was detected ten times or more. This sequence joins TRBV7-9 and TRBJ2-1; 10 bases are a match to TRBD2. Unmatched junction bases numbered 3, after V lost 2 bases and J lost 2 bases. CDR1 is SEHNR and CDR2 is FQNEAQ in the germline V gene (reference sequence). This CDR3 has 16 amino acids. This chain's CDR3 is CASSLSLAGAYNEQFF. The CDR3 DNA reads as TGTGCCAGCAGCTTAAGCCTAGCGGGGGCCTACAATGAGCAGTTCTTC. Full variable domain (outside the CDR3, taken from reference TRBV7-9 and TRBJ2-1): DTGVSQNPRHKITKRGQNVTFRCDPISEHNRLYWYRQTLGQGPEFLTYFQNEAQLEKSRLLSDRFSAERPKGSFSTLEIQRTEQGDSAMYLCASSLSLAGAYNEQFFGPGTRLTVL.

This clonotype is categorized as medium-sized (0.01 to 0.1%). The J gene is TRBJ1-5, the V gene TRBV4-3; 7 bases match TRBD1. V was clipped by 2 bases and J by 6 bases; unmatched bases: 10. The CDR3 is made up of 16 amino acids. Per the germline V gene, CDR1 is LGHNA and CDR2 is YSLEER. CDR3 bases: TGCGCCAGCAGCCAAAATGGTGAGGGGGCGAGTCAGCCCCAGCATTTT. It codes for CASSQNGEGASQPQHF.

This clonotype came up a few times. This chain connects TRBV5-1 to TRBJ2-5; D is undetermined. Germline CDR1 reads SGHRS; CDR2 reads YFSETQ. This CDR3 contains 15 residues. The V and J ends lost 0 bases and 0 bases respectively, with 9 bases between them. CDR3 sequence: CASSLEVPDQETQYF. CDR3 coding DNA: TGCGCCAGCAGCTTGGAAGTCCCTGACCAAGAGACCCAGTACTTC.

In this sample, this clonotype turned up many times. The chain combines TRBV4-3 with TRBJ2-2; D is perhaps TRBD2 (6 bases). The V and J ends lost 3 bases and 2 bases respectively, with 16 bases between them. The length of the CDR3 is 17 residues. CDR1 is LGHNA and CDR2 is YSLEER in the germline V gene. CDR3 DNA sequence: TGCGCCAGCAGCCACCTTAAGCAGGGAGGCAACACCGGGGAGCTGTTTTTT. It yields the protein CASSHLKQGGNTGELFF.

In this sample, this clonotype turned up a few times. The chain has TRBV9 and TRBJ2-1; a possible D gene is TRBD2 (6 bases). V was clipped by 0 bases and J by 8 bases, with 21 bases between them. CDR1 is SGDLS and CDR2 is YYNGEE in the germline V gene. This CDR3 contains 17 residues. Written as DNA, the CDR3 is TGTGCCAGCAGCGTAGTGGGTGGCGGGGCGTCCTCCGATGAGCAGTTCTTC. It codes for CASSVVGGGASSDEQFF.

The CDR3 bases are TGTGCCAGCAGCAAGCCGGGACGGACTTTCTACGAGCAGTACGTC. Its translation: CASSKPGRTFYEQYV. The gene calls are TRBV21-1 and TRBJ2-7; the D segment call TRBD1 is taken from the table without a DNA check. TRBV21-1 is flagged as a pseudogene. CDR3 length: 15 residues.

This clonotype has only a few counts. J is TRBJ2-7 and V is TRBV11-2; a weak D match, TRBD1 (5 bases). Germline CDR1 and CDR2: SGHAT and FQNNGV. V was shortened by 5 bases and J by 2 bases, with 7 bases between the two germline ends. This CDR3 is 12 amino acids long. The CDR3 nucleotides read TGTGCCAGCAGCAGACAGCCCTACGAGCAGTACGTC. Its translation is CASSRQPYEQYV.

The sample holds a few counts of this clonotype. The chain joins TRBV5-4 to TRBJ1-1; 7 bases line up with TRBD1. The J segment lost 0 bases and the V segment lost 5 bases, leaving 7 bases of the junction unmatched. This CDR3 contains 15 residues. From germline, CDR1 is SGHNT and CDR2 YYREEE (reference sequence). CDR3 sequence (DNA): TGTGCCAGCAGGATGGCAGGGGGATTGAACACTGAAGCTTTCTTT. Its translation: CASRMAGGLNTEAFF.

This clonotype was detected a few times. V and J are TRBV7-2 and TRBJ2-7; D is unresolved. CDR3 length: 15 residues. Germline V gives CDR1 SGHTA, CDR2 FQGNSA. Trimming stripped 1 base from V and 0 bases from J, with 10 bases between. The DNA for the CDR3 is TGTGCCAGCAGCTTAGTTGCGGTGGACTCCTACGAGCAGTACTTC. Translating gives CASSLVAVDSYEQYF.

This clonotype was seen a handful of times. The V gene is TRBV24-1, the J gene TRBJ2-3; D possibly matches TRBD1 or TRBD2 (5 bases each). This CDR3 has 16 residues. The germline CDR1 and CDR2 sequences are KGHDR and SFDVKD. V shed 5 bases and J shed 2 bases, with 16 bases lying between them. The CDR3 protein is CATSGGRGPTTDTQYF. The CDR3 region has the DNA TGTGCCACCAGTGGAGGTCGGGGACCGACCACAGATACGCAGTATTTT.

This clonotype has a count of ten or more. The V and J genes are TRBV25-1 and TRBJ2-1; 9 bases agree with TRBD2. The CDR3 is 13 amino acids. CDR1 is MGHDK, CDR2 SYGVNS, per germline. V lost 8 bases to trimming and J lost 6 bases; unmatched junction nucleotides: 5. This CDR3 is CASARTSVNEQFF. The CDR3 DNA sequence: TGTGCCAGCGCAAGGACTAGCGTCAATGAGCAGTTCTTC. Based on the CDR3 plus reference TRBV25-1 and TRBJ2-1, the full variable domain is EADIYQTPRYLVIGTGKKITLECSQTMGHDKMYWYQQDPGMELHLIHYSYGVNSTEKGDLSSESTVSRIRTEHFPLTLESARPSHTSQYLCASARTSVNEQFFGPGTRLTVL.

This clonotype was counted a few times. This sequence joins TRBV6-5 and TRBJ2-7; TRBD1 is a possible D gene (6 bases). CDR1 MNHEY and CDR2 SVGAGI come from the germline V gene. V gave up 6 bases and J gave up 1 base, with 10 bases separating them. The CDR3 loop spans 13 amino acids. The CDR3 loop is CASRDRLSYEQYF. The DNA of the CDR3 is TGTGCCAGCAGAGACAGGTTATCCTACGAGCAGTACTTC.

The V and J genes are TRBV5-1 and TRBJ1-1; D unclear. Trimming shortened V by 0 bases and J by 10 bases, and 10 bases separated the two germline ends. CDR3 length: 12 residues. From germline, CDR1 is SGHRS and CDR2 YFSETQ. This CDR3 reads CASSLDQDVAFF. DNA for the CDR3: TGCGCCAGCAGCTTGGATCAGGACGTAGCTTTCTTT.

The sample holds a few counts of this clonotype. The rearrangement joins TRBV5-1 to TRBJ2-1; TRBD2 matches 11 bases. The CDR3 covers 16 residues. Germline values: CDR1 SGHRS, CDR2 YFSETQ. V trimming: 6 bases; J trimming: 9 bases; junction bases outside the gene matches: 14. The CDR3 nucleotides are TGCGCCAGCAACCACCCGGGGACTAGCGGCGGTGGTGAGCAGTTCTTC. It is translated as CASNHPGTSGGGEQFF.